The T cell receptor beta chain described here comes from a study of Graves' ophthalmopathy and Graves' hyperthyroidism. The authors amplified TCR beta CDR3 regions, and they did so from RNA transcripts for repertoire sequencing. The workflow started with a first-round RT-PCR run with HTBI primers and then moved on to a second-round multiplex PCR. TCRdb passed the multiplex PCR reads through MiXCR, listing each CDR3 protein once. The sample records around 1.1 million distinct CDR3 sequences, around a third being singletons. In germline, CDR1 is DFQATT, CDR2 SNEGSKA (reference sequence). With 4 bases removed from V and 3 bases from J, the gap between germline ends came to 22 bases. The CDR3 totals 16 residues.

The V and J genes are TRBV20-1 and TRBJ2-7; D might be TRBD2 (6 bases). The sequence derives from an adult man with Graves' hyperthyroidism. The sequencing sample was made of peripheral blood or thyroid tissue (not recorded which). The CDR3 nucleotides are TGCAGTGCTACACCCCCTGGAAGCGGGTTAAGCTACGAGCAGTACTTC. This gives the protein CSATPPGSGLSYEQYF.